This T cell receptor beta chain was retrieved from a study of early T cells in non-severe SARS-CoV-2 infection. Study overall: Sequencing input comprised bulk RNA from unsorted whole blood; chain pairing was not available. Study-wide results and limits: VDJdb matches were skewed toward anti-spike CD8 T cell responses.

This clonotype was picked up a small number of times. No antigen is known for it. The library protocol tagged individual cDNA molecules with unique molecular identifiers. TCRdb used MiXCR to reprocess the 5' RACE reads, holding one entry per CDR3 protein. The sample holds fewer than 65,000 distinct CDR3 sequences, almost 9.5% seen once. The length of the CDR3 is 13 residues. Deletions cut 5 bases from V and 1 base from J, with 8 bases between. The germline V gene has CDR1 SEHNR and CDR2 FQNEAQ (reference sequence). The sequenced sample consisted of whole blood. The source of this sequence is an adult who was a healthcare worker with PCR-confirmed SARS-CoV-2 infection or an uninfected control (not recorded which). The V call is TRBV7-9, the J call TRBJ1-1; D unresolved. CDR3 DNA: TGTGCCAGCAGCAGGGAGACGAACACTGAAGCTTTCTTT. This sequence encodes CASSRETNTEAFF.